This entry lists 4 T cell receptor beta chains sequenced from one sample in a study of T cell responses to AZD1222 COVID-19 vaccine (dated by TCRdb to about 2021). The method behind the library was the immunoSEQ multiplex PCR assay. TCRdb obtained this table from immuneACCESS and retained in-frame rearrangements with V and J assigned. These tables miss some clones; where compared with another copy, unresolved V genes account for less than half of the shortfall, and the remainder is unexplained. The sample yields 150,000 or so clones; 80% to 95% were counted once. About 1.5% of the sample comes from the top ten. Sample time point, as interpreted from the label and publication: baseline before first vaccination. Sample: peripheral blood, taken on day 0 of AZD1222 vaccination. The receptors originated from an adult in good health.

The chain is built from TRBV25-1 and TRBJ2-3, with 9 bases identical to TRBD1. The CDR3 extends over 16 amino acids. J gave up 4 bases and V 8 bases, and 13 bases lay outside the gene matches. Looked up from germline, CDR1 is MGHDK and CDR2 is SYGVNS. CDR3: CASGRTGQGKADTQYF. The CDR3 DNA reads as TGTGCCAGCGGAAGAACGGGACAGGGCAAGGCAGATACGCAGTATTTT.

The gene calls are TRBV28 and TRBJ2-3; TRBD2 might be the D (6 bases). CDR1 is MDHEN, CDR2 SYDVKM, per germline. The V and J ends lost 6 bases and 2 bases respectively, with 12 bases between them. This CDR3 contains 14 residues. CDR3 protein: CASSPGGITDTQYF. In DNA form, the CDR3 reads TGTGCCAGCAGCCCCGGGGGAATCACAGATACGCAGTATTTT.

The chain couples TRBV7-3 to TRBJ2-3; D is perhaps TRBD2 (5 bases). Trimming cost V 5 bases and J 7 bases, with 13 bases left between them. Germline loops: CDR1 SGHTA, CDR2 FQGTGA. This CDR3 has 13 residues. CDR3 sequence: CASSPGPGNTQYF. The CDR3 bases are TGTGCCAGCAGCCCAGGACCGGGAAATACGCAGTATTTT.

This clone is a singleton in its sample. CDR3 DNA: TGTGCCGCAGCGGGGAAACTTACAGATACGCAGTATTTT. Its protein is CAAAGKLTDTQYF. The J gene is TRBJ2-3, the V gene TRBV6-5; 7 nucleotides agree with TRBD2. There are 13 residues in the CDR3. Trimming cost V 11 bases and J 3 bases; bases outside gene matches: 8. Germline values: CDR1 MNHEY, CDR2 SVGAGI.